The clone carrying this T cell receptor beta chain has a single count. Profiled with immunoSEQ multiplex PCR; TCRdb holds only in-frame clones, not every one. Here the sample spans around 280,000 clones, approximately 86% being singletons. This entry belongs to a study of blood T cell repertoires in COVID-19. Study in general: PBMCs, B-cell-depleted T cells, or T cells provided the cDNA or gDNA that made up the material.

The clonotype comes from a man aged 70-80 years with acute or convalescent COVID-19. What was sequenced was peripheral blood.

In DNA form, the CDR3 reads TGCGCCAGCAGCCGAGGACCCACAGGACTAGCGGGACGCGAAAGCTCCTACAATGAGCAGTTCTTC. Translation: CASSRGPTGLAGRESSYNEQFF. The chain couples TRBV4-1 to TRBJ2-1, with 12 nucleotides matching TRBD2. The germline CDR1 and CDR2 sequences are MGHRA and YSYEKL. V lost 4 bases, J lost 0 bases, and 19 bases stayed unmatched. CDR3 length equals 22 residues.